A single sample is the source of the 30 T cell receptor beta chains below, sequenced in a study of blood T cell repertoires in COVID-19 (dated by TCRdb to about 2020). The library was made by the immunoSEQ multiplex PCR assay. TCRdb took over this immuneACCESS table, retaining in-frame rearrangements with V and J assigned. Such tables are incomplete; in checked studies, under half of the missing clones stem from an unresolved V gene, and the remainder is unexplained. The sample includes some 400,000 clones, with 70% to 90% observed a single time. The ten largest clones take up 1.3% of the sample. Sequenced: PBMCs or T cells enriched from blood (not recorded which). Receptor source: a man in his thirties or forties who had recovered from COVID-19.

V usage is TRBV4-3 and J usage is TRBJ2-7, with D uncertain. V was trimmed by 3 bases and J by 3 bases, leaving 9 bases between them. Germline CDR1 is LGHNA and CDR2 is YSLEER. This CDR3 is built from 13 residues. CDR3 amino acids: CASSQAHSYEQYF. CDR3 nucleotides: TGCGCCAGCAGCCAGGCCCACAGCTACGAGCAGTACTTC.

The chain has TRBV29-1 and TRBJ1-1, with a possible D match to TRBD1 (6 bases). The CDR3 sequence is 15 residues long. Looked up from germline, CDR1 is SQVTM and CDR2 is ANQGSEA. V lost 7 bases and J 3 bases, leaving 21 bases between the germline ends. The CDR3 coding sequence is TGCAGCGGATTACAGGGTACGGGTCCCTACACTGAAGCTTTCTTT. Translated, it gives CSGLQGTGPYTEAFF.

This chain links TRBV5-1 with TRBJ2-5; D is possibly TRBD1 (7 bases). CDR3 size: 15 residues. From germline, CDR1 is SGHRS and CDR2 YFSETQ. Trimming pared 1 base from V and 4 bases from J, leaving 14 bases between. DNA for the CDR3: TGCGCCAGCAGCTTGAATCAGGGGGGCCGAGAGACCCAGTACTTC. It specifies CASSLNQGGRETQYF.

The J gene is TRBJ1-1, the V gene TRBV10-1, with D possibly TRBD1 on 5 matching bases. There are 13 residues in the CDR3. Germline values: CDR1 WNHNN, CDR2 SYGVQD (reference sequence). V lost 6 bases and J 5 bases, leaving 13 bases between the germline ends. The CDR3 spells CASSPAKGTEAFF. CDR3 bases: TGCGCCAGCAGCCCCGCGAAGGGGACTGAAGCTTTCTTT.

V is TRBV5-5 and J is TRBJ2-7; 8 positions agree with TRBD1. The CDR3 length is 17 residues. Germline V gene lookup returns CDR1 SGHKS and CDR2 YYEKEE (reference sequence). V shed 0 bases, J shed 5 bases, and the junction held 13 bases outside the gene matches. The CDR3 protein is CASSLESAGQEYHEQYF. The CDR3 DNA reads TGTGCCAGCAGCTTGGAGTCGGCGGGACAGGAGTATCACGAGCAGTACTTC.

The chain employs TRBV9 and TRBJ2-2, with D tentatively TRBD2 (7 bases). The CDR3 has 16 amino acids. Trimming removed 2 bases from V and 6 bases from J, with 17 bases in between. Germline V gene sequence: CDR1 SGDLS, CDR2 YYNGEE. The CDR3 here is CASSVWGGAESGELFF. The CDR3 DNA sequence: TGTGCCAGCAGCGTTTGGGGGGGCGCAGAGTCCGGGGAGCTGTTTTTT.

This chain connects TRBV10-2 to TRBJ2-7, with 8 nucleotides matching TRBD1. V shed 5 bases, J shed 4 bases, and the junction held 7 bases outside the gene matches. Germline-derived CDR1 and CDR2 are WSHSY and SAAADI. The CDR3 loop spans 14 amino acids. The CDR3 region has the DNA TGCGCCAGCAGTCTCAGGGGGCAGCGGTACGAGCAGTACTTC. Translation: CASSLRGQRYEQYF.

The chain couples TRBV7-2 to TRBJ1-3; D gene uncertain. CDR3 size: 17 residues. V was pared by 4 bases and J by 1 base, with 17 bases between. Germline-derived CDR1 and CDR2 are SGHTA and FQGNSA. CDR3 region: CASSSRGGVLSGNTIYF. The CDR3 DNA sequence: TGTGCCAGCAGCTCCCGAGGCGGGGTACTATCTGGAAACACCATATATTTT.

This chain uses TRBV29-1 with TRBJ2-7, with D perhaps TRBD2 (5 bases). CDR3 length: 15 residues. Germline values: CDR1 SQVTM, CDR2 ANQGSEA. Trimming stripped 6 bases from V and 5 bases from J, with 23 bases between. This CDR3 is CSVLNWTAGIHEQYF. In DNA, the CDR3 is TGCAGCGTCCTAAATTGGACTGCGGGTATCCACGAGCAGTACTTC.

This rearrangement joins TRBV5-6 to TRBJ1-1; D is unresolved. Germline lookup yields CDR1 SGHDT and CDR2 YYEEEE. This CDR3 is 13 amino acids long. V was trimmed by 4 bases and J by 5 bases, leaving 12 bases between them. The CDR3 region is CASSPGIGTEAFF. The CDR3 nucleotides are TGTGCCAGCAGCCCCGGGATCGGTACTGAAGCTTTCTTT.

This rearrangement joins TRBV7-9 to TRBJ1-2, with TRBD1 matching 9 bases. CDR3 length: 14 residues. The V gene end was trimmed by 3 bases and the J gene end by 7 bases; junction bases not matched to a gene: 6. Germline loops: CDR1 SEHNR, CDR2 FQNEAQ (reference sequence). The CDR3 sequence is CASSFIGTGTGYTF. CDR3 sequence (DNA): TGTGCCAGCAGCTTTATCGGGACAGGGACTGGCTACACCTTC.

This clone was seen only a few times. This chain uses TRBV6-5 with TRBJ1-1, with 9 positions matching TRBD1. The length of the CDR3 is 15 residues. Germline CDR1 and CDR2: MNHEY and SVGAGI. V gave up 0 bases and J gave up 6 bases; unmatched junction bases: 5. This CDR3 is CASSYSTGQGSEAFF. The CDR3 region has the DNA TGTGCCAGCAGTTACTCGACCGGACAGGGGTCTGAAGCTTTCTTT.

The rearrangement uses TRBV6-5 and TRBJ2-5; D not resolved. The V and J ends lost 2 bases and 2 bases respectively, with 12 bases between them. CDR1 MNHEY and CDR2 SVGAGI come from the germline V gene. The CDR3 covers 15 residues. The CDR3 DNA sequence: TGTGCCAGCAGTTACGAGACCAGGCGTCAAGAGACCCAGTACTTC. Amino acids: CASSYETRRQETQYF.

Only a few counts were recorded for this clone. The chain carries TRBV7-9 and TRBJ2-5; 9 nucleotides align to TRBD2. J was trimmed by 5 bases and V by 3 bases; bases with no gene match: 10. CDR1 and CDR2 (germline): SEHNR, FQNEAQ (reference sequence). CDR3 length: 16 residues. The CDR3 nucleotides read TGTGCCAGCAGCTTTAGCGGGGGAACACGCGGGGAGACCCAGTACTTC. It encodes CASSFSGGTRGETQYF. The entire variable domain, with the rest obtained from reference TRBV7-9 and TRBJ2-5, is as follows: DTGVSQNPRHKITKRGQNVTFRCDPISEHNRLYWYRQTLGQGPEFLTYFQNEAQLEKSRLLSDRFSAERPKGSFSTLEIQRTEQGDSAMYLCASSFSGGTRGETQYFGPGTRLLVL.

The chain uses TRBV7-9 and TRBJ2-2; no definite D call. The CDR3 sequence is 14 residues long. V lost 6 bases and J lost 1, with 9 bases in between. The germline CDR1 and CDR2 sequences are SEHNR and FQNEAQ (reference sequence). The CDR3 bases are TGTGCCAGCAGATTCCCGGGGAACACCGGGGAGCTGTTTTTT. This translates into CASRFPGNTGELFF.

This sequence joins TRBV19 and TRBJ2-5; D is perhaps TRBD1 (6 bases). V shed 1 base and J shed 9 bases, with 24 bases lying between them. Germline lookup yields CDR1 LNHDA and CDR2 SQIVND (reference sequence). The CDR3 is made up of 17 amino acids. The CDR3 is CASSIVPLAGVLGPQYF. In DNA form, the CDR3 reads TGTGCCAGTAGTATAGTACCCCTCGCAGGGGTGTTAGGCCCCCAGTACTTC.

CDR3 residues: CASSRTGSGYTF. The CDR3 DNA sequence: TGTGCCAGCAGCCGGACAGGATCTGGCTACACCTTC. The rearrangement uses TRBV5-6 and TRBJ1-2; 7 positions agree with TRBD1. V lost 4 bases to trimming and J lost 7 bases; unmatched junction nucleotides: 4. Germline V gene lookup returns CDR1 SGHDT and CDR2 YYEEEE. The CDR3 contains 12 residues.

The CDR3, as DNA: TGCAGTGCTCAAGCGGGGTGGGCGATGTTCTTC. Its protein is CSAQAGWAMFF. The chain recombines TRBV20-1 with TRBJ2-1, with 7 bases lining up with TRBD2. Germline-derived CDR1 and CDR2 are DFQATT and SNEGSKA (reference sequence). The CDR3 is 11 amino acids. V was pared by 5 bases and J by 15 bases, with 10 bases of the junction left unmatched.

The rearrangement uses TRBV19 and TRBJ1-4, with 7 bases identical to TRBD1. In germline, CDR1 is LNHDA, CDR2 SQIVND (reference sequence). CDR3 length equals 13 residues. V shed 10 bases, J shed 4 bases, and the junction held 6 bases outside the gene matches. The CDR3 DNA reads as TGTGCCACCGCGGACAGGTTTAATGAAAAACTGTTTTTT. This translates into CATADRFNEKLFF.

CDR3 sequence (DNA): TGTGCCAGCTCACCACCGGACTGGCGGGGCCTGAATCAGCCCCAGCATTTT. It codes for CASSPPDWRGLNQPQHF. The chain recombines TRBV18 with TRBJ1-5; tentative D call: TRBD1 (5 bases). Trimming removed 0 bases from V and 4 bases from J, with 16 bases in between. The CDR3 has 17 residues. The V gene's germline CDR1 is KGHSH and CDR2 LQKENI. Variable domain in full (rest from reference TRBV18 and TRBJ1-5): NAGVMQNPRHLVRRRGQEARLRCSPMKGHSHVYWYRQLPEEGLKFMVYLQKENIIDESGMPKERFSAEFPKEGPSILRIQQVVRGDSAAYFCASSPPDWRGLNQPQHFGDGTRLSIL.

CDR3 amino acids: CASSATGGHEQYF. The DNA of the CDR3 is TGTGCCAGCAGTGCTACAGGGGGTCACGAGCAGTACTTC. The genes are TRBV25-1 and TRBJ2-7; 8 bases agree with TRBD1. Germline-derived CDR1 and CDR2 are MGHDK and SYGVNS. The J segment lost 5 bases and the V segment lost 4 bases, leaving 4 bases of the junction unmatched. The CDR3 loop spans 13 amino acids.

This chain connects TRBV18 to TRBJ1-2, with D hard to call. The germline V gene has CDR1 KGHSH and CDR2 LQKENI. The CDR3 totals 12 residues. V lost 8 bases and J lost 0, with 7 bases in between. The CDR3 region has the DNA TGTGCCAGCAAAAGCCCTAACTATGGCTACACCTTC. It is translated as CASKSPNYGYTF. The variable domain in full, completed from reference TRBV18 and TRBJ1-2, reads NAGVMQNPRHLVRRRGQEARLRCSPMKGHSHVYWYRQLPEEGLKFMVYLQKENIIDESGMPKERFSAEFPKEGPSILRIQQVVRGDSAAYFCASKSPNYGYTFGSGTRLTVV.

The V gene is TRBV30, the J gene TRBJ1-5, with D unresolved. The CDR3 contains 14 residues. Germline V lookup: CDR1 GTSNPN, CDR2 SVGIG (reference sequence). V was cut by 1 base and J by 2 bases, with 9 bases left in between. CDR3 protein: CAWSGAQRNQPQHF. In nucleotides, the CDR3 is TGTGCCTGGAGTGGGGCACAACGCAATCAGCCCCAGCATTTT.

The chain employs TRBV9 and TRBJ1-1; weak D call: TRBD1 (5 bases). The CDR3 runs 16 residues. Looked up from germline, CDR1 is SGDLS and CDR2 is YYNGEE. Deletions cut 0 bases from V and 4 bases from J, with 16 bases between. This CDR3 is CASSVGGVGRGTEAFF. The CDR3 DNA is TGTGCCAGCAGCGTAGGAGGGGTCGGGAGGGGCACTGAAGCTTTCTTT.

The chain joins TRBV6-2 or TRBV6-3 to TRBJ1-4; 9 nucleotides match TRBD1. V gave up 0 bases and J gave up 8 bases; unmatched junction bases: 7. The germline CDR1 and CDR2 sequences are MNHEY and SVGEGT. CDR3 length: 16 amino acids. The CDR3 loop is CASSYSRDRVEEKLFF. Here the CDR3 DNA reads TGTGCCAGCAGTTACTCTAGGGACAGGGTGGAGGAAAAACTGTTTTTT.

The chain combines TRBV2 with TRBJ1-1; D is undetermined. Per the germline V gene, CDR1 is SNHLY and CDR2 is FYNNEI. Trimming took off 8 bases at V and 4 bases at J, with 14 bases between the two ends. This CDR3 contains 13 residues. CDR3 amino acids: CASLGVWGTEAFF. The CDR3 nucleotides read TGTGCCAGCCTCGGGGTATGGGGCACTGAAGCTTTCTTT.

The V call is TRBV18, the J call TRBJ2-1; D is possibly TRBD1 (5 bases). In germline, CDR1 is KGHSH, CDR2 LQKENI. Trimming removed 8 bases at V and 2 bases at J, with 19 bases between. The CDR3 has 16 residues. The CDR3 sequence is CASTITFTGPYNEQFF. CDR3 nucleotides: TGTGCCAGCACTATAACCTTTACAGGCCCCTACAATGAGCAGTTCTTC.

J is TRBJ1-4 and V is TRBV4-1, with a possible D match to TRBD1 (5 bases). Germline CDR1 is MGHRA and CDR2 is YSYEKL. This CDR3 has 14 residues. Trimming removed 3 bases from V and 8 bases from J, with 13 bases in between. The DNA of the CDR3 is TGCGCCAGCAGCCATTTAGGGGTTGAAGAAAAACTGTTTTTT. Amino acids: CASSHLGVEEKLFF.

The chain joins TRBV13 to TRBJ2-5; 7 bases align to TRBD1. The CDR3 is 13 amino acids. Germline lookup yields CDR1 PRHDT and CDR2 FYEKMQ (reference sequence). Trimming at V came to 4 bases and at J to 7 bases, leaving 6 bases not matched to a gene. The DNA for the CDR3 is TGTGCCAGCAGCTCCTATTCAGGGGGGACCCAGTACTTC. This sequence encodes CASSSYSGGTQYF.

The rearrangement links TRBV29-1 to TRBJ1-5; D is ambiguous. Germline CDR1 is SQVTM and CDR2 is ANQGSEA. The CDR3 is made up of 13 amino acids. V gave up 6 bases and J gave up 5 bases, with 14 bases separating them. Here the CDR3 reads CSVGRGRDQPQHF. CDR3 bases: TGCAGCGTCGGGAGAGGGCGAGATCAGCCCCAGCATTTT.